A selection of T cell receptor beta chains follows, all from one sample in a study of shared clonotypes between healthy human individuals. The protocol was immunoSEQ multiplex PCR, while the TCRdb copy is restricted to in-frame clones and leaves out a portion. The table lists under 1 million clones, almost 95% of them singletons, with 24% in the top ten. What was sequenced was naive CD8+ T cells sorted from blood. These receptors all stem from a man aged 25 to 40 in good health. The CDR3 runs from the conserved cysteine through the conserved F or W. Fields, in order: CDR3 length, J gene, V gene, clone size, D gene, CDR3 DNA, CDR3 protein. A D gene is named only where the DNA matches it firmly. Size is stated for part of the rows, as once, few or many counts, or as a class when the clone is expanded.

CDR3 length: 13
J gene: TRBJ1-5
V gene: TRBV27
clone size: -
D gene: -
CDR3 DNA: TGTGCCAGCAGTTCCCACCAGCTTCAGCCCCAGCATTTT
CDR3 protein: CASSSHQLQPQHF

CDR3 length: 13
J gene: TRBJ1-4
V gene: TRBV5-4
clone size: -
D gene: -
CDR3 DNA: TGTGGATTGAGGGCACCAACTAATGAAAAACTGTTTTTT
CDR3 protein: CGLRAPTNEKLFF

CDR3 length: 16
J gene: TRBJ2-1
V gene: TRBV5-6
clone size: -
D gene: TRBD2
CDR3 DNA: TGTGCCAGCGCCCATGGGGCTAGCGGGATGTACAATGAGCAGTTCTTC
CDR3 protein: CASAHGASGMYNEQFF

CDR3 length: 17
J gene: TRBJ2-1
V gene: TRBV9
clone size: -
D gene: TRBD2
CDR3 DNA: TGTGCCAGCAGCCCCCGGGGGGGGGCCTCCTCCTACAATGAGCAGTTCTTC
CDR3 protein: CASSPRGGASSYNEQFF

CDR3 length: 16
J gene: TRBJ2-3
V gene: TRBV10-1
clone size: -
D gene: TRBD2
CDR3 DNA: TGCGCCAGCAGTGAGTCTAGCGGGATATTCACAGATACGCAGTATTTT
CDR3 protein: CASSESSGIFTDTQYF

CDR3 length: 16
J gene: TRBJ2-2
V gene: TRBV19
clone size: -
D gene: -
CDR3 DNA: TGTGCCAGTAGTCTATACTCCTATTCGGGCACCGGGGAGCTGTTTTTT
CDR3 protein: CASSLYSYSGTGELFF

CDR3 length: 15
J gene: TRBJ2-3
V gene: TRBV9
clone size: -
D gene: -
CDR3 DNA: TGTGCCAGCAGCGTAGCCGGGGGACGCACAGATACGCAGTATTTT
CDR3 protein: CASSVAGGRTDTQYF

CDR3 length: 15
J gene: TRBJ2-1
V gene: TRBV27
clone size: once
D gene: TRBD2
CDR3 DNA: TGTGCCAGCAGTTTTGGGACTAGCGGGAGGAATGAGCAGTTCTTC
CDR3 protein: CASSFGTSGRNEQFF

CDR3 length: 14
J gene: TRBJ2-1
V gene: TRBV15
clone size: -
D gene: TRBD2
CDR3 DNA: TGTGCCACCAGCAGTAGCGGGACTAACAATGAGCAGTTCTTC
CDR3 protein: CATSSSGTNNEQFF

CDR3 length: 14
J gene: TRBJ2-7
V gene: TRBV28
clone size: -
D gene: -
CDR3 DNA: TGTGCCAGCAGGACAGCGGGCTCCTCCTACGAGCAGTACTTC
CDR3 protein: CASRTAGSSYEQYF

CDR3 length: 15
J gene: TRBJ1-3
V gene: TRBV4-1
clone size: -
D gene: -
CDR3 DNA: TGCGCCAGCAGCCAAGGGCCTTTCCCTGGAAACACCATATATTTT
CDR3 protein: CASSQGPFPGNTIYF

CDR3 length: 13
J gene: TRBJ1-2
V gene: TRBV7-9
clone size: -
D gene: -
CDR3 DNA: TGTGCCAGCAGCTCCACAGGGCGGGGTGGCTACACCTTC
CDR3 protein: CASSSTGRGGYTF

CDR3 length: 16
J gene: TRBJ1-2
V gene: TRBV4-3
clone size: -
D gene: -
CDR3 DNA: TGCGCCAGCAGCCGCAGGAGGGGGGCGACCCTCTATGGCTACACCTTC
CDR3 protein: CASSRRRGATLYGYTF

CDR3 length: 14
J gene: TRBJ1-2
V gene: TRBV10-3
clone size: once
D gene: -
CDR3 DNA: TGTGCCATCAGTATACCGTCAGAAATCTATGGCTACACCTTC
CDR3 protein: CAISIPSEIYGYTF

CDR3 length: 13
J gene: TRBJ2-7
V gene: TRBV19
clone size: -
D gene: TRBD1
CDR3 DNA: TGTGCCAGTAAAACAGGGGGCTCCTACGAGCAGTACTTC
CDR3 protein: CASKTGGSYEQYF

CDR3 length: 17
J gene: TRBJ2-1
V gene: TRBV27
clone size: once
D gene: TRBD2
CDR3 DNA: TGTGCCAGCAGTTCTTACCAGACTAGCGGGAGTGCCGGCGAGCAGTTCTTC
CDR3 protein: CASSSYQTSGSAGEQFF